These 29 T cell receptor beta chains share one sample of origin, sequenced in a study of shared clonotypes between healthy human individuals. Clones were sequenced by immunoSEQ multiplex PCR, and TCRdb holds only the in-frame ones, with some missing. The profile shows fewer than 650,000 clones, about 82% of them singletons. Sequencing was performed on PBMCs. The receptor source for this set is a woman aged 40 to 55 in good health. Some clones in this sample may be carry-over from other donors' samples.

V is TRBV28 and J is TRBJ2-5; D possibly matches TRBD1 or TRBD2 (5 bases each). Germline V gene sequence: CDR1 MDHEN, CDR2 SYDVKM. This CDR3 spans 15 amino acids. Deletions cut 7 bases from V and 4 bases from J, with 19 bases between. The CDR3 DNA sequence: TGTGCCAGCACTATTCAGCCGGGGACGGGAGAGACCCAGTACTTC. As protein: CASTIQPGTGETQYF.

This clone was observed a handful of times. The chain uses TRBV5-4 and TRBJ1-2; possible D gene TRBD1, 6 bases. Germline loops: CDR1 SGHNT, CDR2 YYREEE (reference sequence). Trimming removed 3 bases from V and 7 bases from J, with 13 bases in between. This CDR3 has 13 amino acids. The CDR3 loop is CASSYTGKTGYTF. DNA of the CDR3: TGTGCCAGCAGCTACACAGGGAAGACTGGCTACACCTTC.

The chain links TRBV30 to TRBJ2-1; 8 nucleotides align to TRBD2. Germline CDR1 and CDR2: GTSNPN and SVGIG (reference sequence). This CDR3 comprises 14 residues. V was pared by 6 bases and J by 0 bases, with 4 bases of the junction left unmatched. The CDR3 DNA sequence: TGTGCCTGCCAGAGCGGGGGCTCCTACAATGAGCAGTTCTTC. It encodes CACQSGGSYNEQFF.

A single count supports this clone. The chain recombines TRBV7-2 with TRBJ2-5; the D gene is possibly TRBD2 (6 bases). V was clipped by 5 bases and J by 4 bases, with 11 bases between them. There are 13 residues in the CDR3. Per germline, CDR1 SGHTA and CDR2 FQGNSA. CDR3 nucleotide sequence: TGTGCCAGCAGCCACCCTAGCGTAGAGACCCAGTACTTC. Translation: CASSHPSVETQYF. Filled out from reference TRBV7-2 and TRBJ2-5, the complete variable domain reads GAGVSQSPSNKVTEKGKDVELRCDPISGHTALYWYRQSLGQGLEFLIYFQGNSAPDKSGLPSDRFSAERTGGSVSTLTIQRTQQEDSAVYLCASSHPSVETQYFGPGTRLLVL.

This sequence joins TRBV27 and TRBJ1-1; TRBD1 matches at 7 bases. The CDR3 extends over 14 amino acids. Germline-derived CDR1 and CDR2 are MNHEY and SMNVEV (reference sequence). J lost 3 bases, V lost 2 bases, and 3 bases had no gene match. The CDR3 DNA reads as TGTGCCAGCAGTTTAGCAGGGGGAGACACTGAAGCTTTCTTT. It encodes CASSLAGGDTEAFF.

V is TRBV5-1 and J is TRBJ2-3; no firm D call. Trimming cost V 0 bases and J 2 bases, with 13 bases left between them. Germline-derived CDR1 and CDR2 are SGHRS and YFSETQ. The CDR3 extends over 16 amino acids. This CDR3 is CASSLAPDWFTDTQYF. DNA for the CDR3: TGCGCCAGCAGCTTGGCCCCTGACTGGTTCACAGATACGCAGTATTTT.

This chain links TRBV5-1 with TRBJ1-2; D might be TRBD1 (5 bases). The CDR3 sequence is 14 residues long. V was shortened by 2 bases and J by 0 bases, with 8 bases between the two germline ends. Germline assignment: CDR1 SGHRS and CDR2 YFSETQ. CDR3: CASSLDSPNYGYTF. The CDR3 region has the DNA TGCGCCAGCAGCTTAGACAGCCCTAACTATGGCTACACCTTC.

The chain employs TRBV5-1 and TRBJ2-3; weak D call: TRBD1 (5 bases). Looked up from germline, CDR1 is SGHRS and CDR2 is YFSETQ. CDR3 length: 13 amino acids. V was pared by 0 bases and J by 4 bases, with 6 bases between. The CDR3 nucleotides read TGCGCCAGCAGCTTGGGACAGCCAGATACGCAGTATTTT. Amino acids: CASSLGQPDTQYF.

In the case of this clone: A much larger clonotype is one base distant, so this may be a read error. The chain combines TRBV9 with TRBJ1-5; 7 bases align to TRBD1. Germline V CDR1 and CDR2: SGDLS, YYNGEE. The V and J ends lost 0 bases and 5 bases, in that order; junction bases with no gene match: 2. The CDR3 has 14 amino acids. In nucleotides, the CDR3 is TGTGCCAGCAGCGTAGGAGGGGGCGATCAGCCCCAGCATTTT. Encoded protein: CASSVGGGDQPQHF.

The V and J genes are TRBV6-6 and TRBJ2-3; unclear D gene. The CDR3 is made up of 15 amino acids. CDR1 and CDR2 (germline): MNHNY, SVGAGI (reference sequence). V lost 0 bases and J 2 bases, leaving 9 bases between the germline ends. As DNA, the CDR3 is TGTGCCAGCAGTTACTCGAGCGAGAACACAGATACGCAGTATTTT. It is translated as CASSYSSENTDTQYF.

The chain carries TRBV5-1 and TRBJ2-2, with 8 nucleotides matching TRBD2. V was clipped by 4 bases and J by 6 bases; unmatched bases: 5. The CDR3 contains 14 residues. In germline, CDR1 is SGHRS, CDR2 YFSETQ. The CDR3 DNA follows: TGCGCCAGCAGCAAGACTAGCGACGCCGGGGAGCTGTTTTTT. Protein: CASSKTSDAGELFF.

J is TRBJ2-1 and V is TRBV5-8; 12 bases are a match to TRBD2. The CDR3 length is 17 residues. Germline V gives CDR1 SGHTS, CDR2 YDEGEE. The V segment lost 4 bases and the J segment 9 bases; nucleotides outside the gene matches: 14. CDR3 region: CASSHSRLAGGVSEQFF. As DNA, the CDR3 is TGTGCCAGCAGCCACAGTCGGCTAGCGGGGGGGGTTAGTGAGCAGTTCTTC.

As for this clone: A far larger clone is just one base off, so this is likely a read error. Other DNA sequences in the sample encode the same CDR3. The J gene is TRBJ2-7, the V gene TRBV4-3; D is unclear. There are 16 residues in the CDR3. The V gene's germline CDR1 is LGHNA and CDR2 YSLEER. DNA of the CDR3: TGCGCCAGCAGCCTTCCGAGTCCCGAAAGCTCCTACGAACAGTACTTC. Protein: CASSLPSPESSYEQYF.

The gene calls are TRBV5-1 and TRBJ2-7; 7 bases are a match to TRBD1. The V and J ends lost 0 bases and 3 bases, in that order; junction bases with no gene match: 6. Looked up from germline, CDR1 is SGHRS and CDR2 is YFSETQ. The CDR3 has 15 residues. The CDR3 DNA sequence: TGCGCCAGCAGCTTGGGGGCAGGGGGATTCTACGAGCAGTACTTC. It is translated as CASSLGAGGFYEQYF.

This clone was seen a single time. Relative to the germline gene, one junction end is altered; a read error may explain this. The chain links TRBV28 to TRBJ1-5; D might be TRBD1 (6 bases). CDR1 and CDR2 from the germline V gene are MDHEN and SYDVKM. The CDR3 runs 13 residues. As DNA, the CDR3 is TGTGCCAGTGTGGGGGGGCTCGGTCAGCCCCGGCATTTT. The encoded protein is CASVGGLGQPRHF.

This clone has only a few counts. The chain employs TRBV5-6 and TRBJ2-5; 10 bases align to TRBD1. The CDR3 covers 16 residues. Germline trimming cut 5 bases from V and 4 bases from J; bases unmatched to any gene: 11. Per the germline V gene, CDR1 is SGHDT and CDR2 is YYEEEE. The DNA of the CDR3 is TGTGCCAGCAGACCCTCGGGACAGGGGCTTAGAGAGACCCAGTACTTC. The encoded protein is CASRPSGQGLRETQYF. Based on the CDR3 plus reference TRBV5-6 and TRBJ2-5, the full variable domain is DAGVTQSPTHLIKTRGQQVTLRCSPKSGHDTVSWYQQALGQGPQFIFQYYEEEERQRGNFPDRFSGHQFPNYSSELNVNALLLGDSALYLCASRPSGQGLRETQYFGPGTRLLVL.

This chain uses TRBV7-8 with TRBJ1-5; D possibly corresponds to TRBD1 (6 bases). CDR1 SGHVS and CDR2 FQNEAQ come from the germline V gene. This CDR3 is built from 15 residues. With 5 bases removed from V and 3 bases from J, the gap between germline ends came to 14 bases. CDR3 protein: CASSPQTGNNQPQHF. The CDR3 DNA reads as TGTGCCAGCAGCCCCCAGACAGGAAACAATCAGCCCCAGCATTTT.

J is TRBJ1-1 and V is TRBV5-1; D call uncertain. The CDR3 runs 14 residues. Trimming stripped 1 base from V and 1 base from J, with 8 bases between. CDR1 is SGHRS and CDR2 is YFSETQ in the germline V gene. CDR3 in amino acids: CASSLYSQNTEAFF. CDR3 sequence (DNA): TGCGCCAGCAGCTTGTACAGTCAGAACACTGAAGCTTTCTTT. Based on the CDR3 plus reference TRBV5-1 and TRBJ1-1, the full variable domain is KAGVTQTPRYLIKTRGQQVTLSCSPISGHRSVSWYQQTPGQGLQFLFEYFSETQRNKGNFPGRFSGRQFSNSRSEMNVSTLELGDSALYLCASSLYSQNTEAFFGQGTRLTVV.

The chain employs TRBV19 and TRBJ2-3; 11 bases agree with TRBD1. This CDR3 has 13 amino acids. Germline CDR1 LNHDA, CDR2 SQIVND (reference sequence). V shed 8 bases, J shed 6 bases, and the junction held 4 bases outside the gene matches. DNA for the CDR3: TGTGCCAGTTCGGACAGGGGGCAGGATACGCAGTATTTT. Encoded protein: CASSDRGQDTQYF.

The chain has TRBV6-4 and TRBJ2-3, with 10 bases that match TRBD2. J gave up 5 bases and V 1 base, and 3 bases lay outside the gene matches. Per germline, CDR1 MRHNA and CDR2 SNTAGT. The CDR3 has 15 residues. This CDR3 is CASSDYSGRRDTQYF. Written as DNA, the CDR3 is TGTGCCAGCAGTGACTATAGCGGGAGGAGAGATACGCAGTATTTT.

The chain links TRBV9 to TRBJ2-1; 11 bases are a match to TRBD2. Germline CDR1 SGDLS, CDR2 YYNGEE. This CDR3 has 15 amino acids. V was pared by 4 bases and J by 5 bases, with 5 bases of the junction left unmatched. The CDR3 sequence: CASSTSGSFDNEQFF. The DNA for the CDR3 is TGTGCCAGCAGCACTAGCGGGAGTTTTGACAATGAGCAGTTCTTC.

This chain uses TRBV29-1 with TRBJ2-5, with TRBD2 matching 11 bases. TRBJ2-7 explains the end of the DNA better; the J call may be wrong. This CDR3 region has 14 residues. CDR1 is SQVTM and CDR2 is ANQGSEA in the germline V gene. The CDR3 nucleotides are TGCAGCGTTGAAGGTAGCGGGAGGGTCCACGAGCAGTACTTC. Residues: CSVEGSGRVHEQYF.

This clone was seen a handful of times. CDR3 bases: TGTGCCAGCAGTTTACTGGGACAGGGACGAGAGACCCAGTACTTC. Amino acids: CASSLLGQGRETQYF. The chain links TRBV27 to TRBJ2-5; 9 nucleotides line up with TRBD1. J lost 4 bases, V lost 2 bases, and 5 bases had no gene match. This CDR3 has 15 amino acids. CDR1 MNHEY and CDR2 SMNVEV come from the germline V gene (reference sequence).

This chain joins TRBV5-1 and TRBJ2-7; D is possibly TRBD1 (6 bases). V was cut by 0 bases and J by 1 base, with 11 bases left in between. This CDR3 contains 15 residues. Looked up from germline, CDR1 is SGHRS and CDR2 is YFSETQ. CDR3: CASSLAPDRSYEQYF. The CDR3 DNA reads TGCGCCAGCAGCTTGGCCCCGGACAGATCCTACGAGCAGTACTTC.

CDR3 coding DNA: TGTGCCAGCAGTTTTGGGACAGGGGAGTACTTC. Protein: CASSFGTGEYF. The rearrangement uses TRBV28 and TRBJ2-7; TRBD1 agrees at 10 bases. J was trimmed by 11 bases and V by 3 bases; bases with no gene match: 1. This CDR3 contains 11 residues. Germline V gene data show CDR1 as MDHEN and CDR2 as SYDVKM.

This clone was observed a single time. The V gene is TRBV18, the J gene TRBJ1-1, with D uncertain. V lost 3 bases and J 7 bases, leaving 18 bases between the germline ends. Per germline, CDR1 KGHSH and CDR2 LQKENI. The CDR3 consists of 15 residues. CDR3 sequence reads: CASSPLGVGNNEAFF. CDR3 bases: TGTGCCAGCTCACCCCTAGGAGTCGGGAATAATGAAGCTTTCTTT. The full variable domain, with the rest looked up from reference TRBV18 and TRBJ1-1, is NAGVMQNPRHLVRRRGQEARLRCSPMKGHSHVYWYRQLPEEGLKFMVYLQKENIIDESGMPKERFSAEFPKEGPSILRIQQVVRGDSAAYFCASSPLGVGNNEAFFGQGTRLTVV.

The chain is built from TRBV28 and TRBJ1-5, with a weak D call TRBD1 (6 bases). V lost 3 bases and J 4 bases, leaving 16 bases between the germline ends. The length of the CDR3 is 16 residues. Germline V gene sequence: CDR1 MDHEN, CDR2 SYDVKM. The CDR3 loop is CASSLEIGTTNQPQHF. CDR3 nucleotide sequence: TGTGCCAGCAGTTTGGAAATCGGGACAACAAATCAGCCCCAGCATTTT.

The table lists this clone with a count of one. The V and J genes are TRBV28 and TRBJ2-7; 7 positions match TRBD1. The length of the CDR3 is 16 residues. CDR1 and CDR2 (germline): MDHEN, SYDVKM. With V trimmed by 6 bases and J by 0 bases, 11 bases remained unmatched. As DNA, the CDR3 is TGTGCCAGCAGCCAGGACAGGCCGATCTACTCCTACGAGCAGTACTTC. It yields the protein CASSQDRPIYSYEQYF.

The rearrangement links TRBV18 to TRBJ2-5; no firm D call. Germline values: CDR1 KGHSH, CDR2 LQKENI. V shed 2 bases and J shed 2 bases, with 9 bases lying between them. The length of the CDR3 is 14 residues. CDR3 nucleotides: TGTGCCAGCTCACCAACGGGCAGTCAAGAGACCCAGTACTTC. This codes for CASSPTGSQETQYF.